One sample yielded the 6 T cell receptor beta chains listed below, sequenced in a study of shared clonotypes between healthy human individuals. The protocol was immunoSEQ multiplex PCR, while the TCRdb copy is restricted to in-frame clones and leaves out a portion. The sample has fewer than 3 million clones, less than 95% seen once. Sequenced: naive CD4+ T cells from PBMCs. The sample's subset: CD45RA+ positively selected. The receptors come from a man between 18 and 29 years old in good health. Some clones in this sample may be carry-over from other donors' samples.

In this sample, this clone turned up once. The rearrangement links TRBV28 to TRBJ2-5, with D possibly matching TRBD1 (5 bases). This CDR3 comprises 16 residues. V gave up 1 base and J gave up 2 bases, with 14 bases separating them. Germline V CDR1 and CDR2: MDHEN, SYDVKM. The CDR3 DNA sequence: TGTGCCAGCAGTTTATTCCAGGGTGGAACTCAAGAGACCCAGTACTTC. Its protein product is CASSLFQGGTQETQYF.

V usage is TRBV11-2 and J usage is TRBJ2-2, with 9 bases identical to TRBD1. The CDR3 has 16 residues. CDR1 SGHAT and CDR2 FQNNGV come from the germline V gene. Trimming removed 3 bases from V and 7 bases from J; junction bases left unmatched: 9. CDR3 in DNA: TGTGCCAGCAGCTTGACCGGGACAGGGTCTATCGGGGAGCTGTTTTTT. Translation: CASSLTGTGSIGELFF.

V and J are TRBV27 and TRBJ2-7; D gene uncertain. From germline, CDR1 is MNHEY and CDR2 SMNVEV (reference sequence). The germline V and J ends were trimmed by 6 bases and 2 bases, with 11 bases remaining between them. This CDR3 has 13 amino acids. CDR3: CASRRPGTYEQYF. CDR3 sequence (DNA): TGTGCCAGCAGACGTCCGGGCACCTACGAGCAGTACTTC.

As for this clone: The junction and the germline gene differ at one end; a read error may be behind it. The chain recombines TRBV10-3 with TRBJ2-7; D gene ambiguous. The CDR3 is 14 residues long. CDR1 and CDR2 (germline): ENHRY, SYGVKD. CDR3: CASSYISNSYEQYF. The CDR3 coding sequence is TGTGCCAGCAGTTACATTAGTAACTCCTACGAGCAGTACTTC.

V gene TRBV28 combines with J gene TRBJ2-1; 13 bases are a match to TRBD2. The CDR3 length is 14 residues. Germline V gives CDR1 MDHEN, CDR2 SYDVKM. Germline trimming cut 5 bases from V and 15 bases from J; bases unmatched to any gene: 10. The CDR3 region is CASSLGTSGISPFF. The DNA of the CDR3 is TGTGCCAGCAGTCTCGGGACTAGCGGGATCTCTCCGTTCTTC.

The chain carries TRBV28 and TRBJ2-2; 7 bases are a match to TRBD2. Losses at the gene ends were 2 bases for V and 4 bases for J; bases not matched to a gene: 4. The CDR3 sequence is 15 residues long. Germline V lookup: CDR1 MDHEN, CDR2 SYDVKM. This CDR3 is CASSLAGARTGELFF. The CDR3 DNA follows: TGTGCCAGCAGTTTAGCGGGAGCGCGCACCGGGGAGCTGTTTTTT.